The source of this T cell receptor (beta chain) is a study of blood T cell repertoires in COVID-19. Whole-study context: Sites across the United States, Italy and Spain contributed samples from acute and convalescent COVID-19.

In the authors' workflow: Cell counts per sample came from amplifying reference gene primers. Method: immunoSEQ multiplex PCR; TCRdb's copy keeps in-frame clones and lacks some. That table is the source of V, J and clone size, and D and trimming were worked out from the DNA. In the table there are a few hundred thousand clones, roughly nine tenths of which are singletons. Trimming cost V 6 bases and J 0 bases; bases outside gene matches: 4. Per the germline V gene, CDR1 is SGHAT and CDR2 is FQNNGV. The CDR3 contains 15 residues. The sequenced sample was peripheral blood. This sequence originates from a man younger than 35 with active or convalescent COVID-19. This rearrangement joins TRBV11-2 to TRBJ2-2; TRBD2 matches at 7 bases. In DNA, the CDR3 is TGTGCCAGCAGATACGCGGGGGCGAACACCGGGGAGCTGTTTTTT. Translated: CASRYAGANTGELFF.